The entry below gives a single T cell receptor beta chain sequence along with its context. TCRdb ran MiXCR on the RT-PCR reads and lists one entry per CDR3 protein. The table lists about 680,000 distinct CDR3 sequences, more than 13% of them singletons. The receptor comes from a female donor in good health, serving as a healthy control. The sequencing input was memory CD4+ T cells from blood.

In DNA, the CDR3 is TGTGCCAGCAGTGCGTCACAGGGGAAGAAGACCCAGTACTTC. Its translation is CASSASQGKKTQYF. This chain links TRBV28 with TRBJ2-5; TRBD1 matches at 7 bases. This CDR3 comprises 14 residues. J lost 6 bases, V lost 5 bases, and 9 bases had no gene match. Germline CDR1 MDHEN, CDR2 SYDVKM. Together with reference TRBV28 and TRBJ2-5, the CDR3 gives the full variable domain: DVKVTQSSRYLVKRTGEKVFLECVQDMDHENMFWYRQDPGLGLRLIYFSYDVKMKEKGDIPEGYSVSREKKERFSLILESASTNQTSMYLCASSASQGKKTQYFGPGTRLLVL.